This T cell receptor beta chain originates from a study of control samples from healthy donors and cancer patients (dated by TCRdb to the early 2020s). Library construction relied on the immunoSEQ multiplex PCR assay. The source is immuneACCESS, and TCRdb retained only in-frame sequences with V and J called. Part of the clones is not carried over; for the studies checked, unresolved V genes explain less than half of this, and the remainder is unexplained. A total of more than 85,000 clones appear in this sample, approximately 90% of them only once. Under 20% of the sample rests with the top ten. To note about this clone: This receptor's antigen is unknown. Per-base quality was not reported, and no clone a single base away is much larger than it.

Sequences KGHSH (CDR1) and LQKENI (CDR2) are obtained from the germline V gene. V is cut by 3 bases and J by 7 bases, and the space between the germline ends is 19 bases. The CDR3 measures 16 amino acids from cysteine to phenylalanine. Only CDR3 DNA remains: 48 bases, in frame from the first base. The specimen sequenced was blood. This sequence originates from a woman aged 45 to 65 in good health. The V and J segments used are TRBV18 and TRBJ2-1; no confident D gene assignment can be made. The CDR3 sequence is CASSPQSTDLGNEQFF. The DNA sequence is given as TGTGCCAGCTCACCCCAATCTACAGACTTGGGGAATGAGCAGTTCTTC. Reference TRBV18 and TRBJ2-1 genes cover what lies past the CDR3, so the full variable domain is NAGVMQNPRHLVRRRGQEARLRCSPMKGHSHVYWYRQLPEEGLKFMVYLQKENIIDESGMPKERFSAEFPKEGPSILRIQQVVRGDSAAYFCASSPQSTDLGNEQFFGPGTRLTVL.